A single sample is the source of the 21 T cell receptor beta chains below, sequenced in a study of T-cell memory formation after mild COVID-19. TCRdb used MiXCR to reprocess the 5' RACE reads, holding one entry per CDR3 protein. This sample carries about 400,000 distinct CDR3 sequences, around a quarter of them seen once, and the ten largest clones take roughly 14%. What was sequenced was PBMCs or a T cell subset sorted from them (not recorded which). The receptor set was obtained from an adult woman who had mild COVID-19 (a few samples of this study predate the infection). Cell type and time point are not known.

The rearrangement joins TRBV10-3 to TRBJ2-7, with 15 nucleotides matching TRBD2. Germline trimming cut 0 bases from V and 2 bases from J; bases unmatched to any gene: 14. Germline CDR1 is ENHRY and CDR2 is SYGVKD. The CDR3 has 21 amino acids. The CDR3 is CAISESILRTSGRASTYEQYF. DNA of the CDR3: TGTGCCATCAGTGAGTCGATCCTGAGGACTAGCGGGAGGGCCTCGACCTACGAGCAGTACTTC.

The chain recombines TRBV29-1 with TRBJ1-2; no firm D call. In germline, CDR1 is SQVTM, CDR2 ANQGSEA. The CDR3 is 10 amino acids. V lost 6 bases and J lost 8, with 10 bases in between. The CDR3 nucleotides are TGCAGCGTCCGGGAGGGCGGCTACACCTTC. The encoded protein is CSVREGGYTF.

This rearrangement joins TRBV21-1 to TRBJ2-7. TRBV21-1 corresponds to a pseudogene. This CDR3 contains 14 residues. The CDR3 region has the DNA TGTGCCAGCAGCAAAGGTGGGGGCCCCTACGAGCAGTACTTC. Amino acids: CASSKGGGPYEQYF.

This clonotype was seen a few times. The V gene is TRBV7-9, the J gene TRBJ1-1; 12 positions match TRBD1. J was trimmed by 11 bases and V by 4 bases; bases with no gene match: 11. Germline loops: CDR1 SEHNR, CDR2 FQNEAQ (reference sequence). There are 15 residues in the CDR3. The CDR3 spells CASSSTPGQGAWAFF. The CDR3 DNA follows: TGTGCCAGCAGCTCCACGCCGGGACAGGGGGCTTGGGCTTTCTTT.

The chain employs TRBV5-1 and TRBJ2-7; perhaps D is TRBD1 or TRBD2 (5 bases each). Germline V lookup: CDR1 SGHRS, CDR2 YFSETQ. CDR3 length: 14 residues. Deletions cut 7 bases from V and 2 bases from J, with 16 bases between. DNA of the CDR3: TGCGCCAGCTCTGGAGGCGAGGGGACCTACGAGCAGTACTTC. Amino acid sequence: CASSGGEGTYEQYF.

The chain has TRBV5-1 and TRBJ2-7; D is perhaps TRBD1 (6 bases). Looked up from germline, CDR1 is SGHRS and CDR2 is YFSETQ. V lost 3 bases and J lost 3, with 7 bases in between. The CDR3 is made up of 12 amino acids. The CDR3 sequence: CASSWDNYEQYF. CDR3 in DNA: TGCGCCAGCAGCTGGGACAACTACGAGCAGTACTTC.

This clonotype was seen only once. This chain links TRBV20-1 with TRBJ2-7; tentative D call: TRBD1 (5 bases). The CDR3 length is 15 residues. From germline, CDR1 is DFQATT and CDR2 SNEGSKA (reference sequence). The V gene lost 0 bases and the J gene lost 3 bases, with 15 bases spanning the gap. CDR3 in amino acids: CSARDPSRQNYEQYF. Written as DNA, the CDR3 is TGCAGTGCTAGAGATCCTTCCCGACAGAACTACGAGCAGTACTTC.

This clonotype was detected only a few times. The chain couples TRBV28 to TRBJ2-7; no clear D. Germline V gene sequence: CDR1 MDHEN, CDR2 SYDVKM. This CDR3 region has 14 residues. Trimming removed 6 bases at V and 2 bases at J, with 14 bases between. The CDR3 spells CASSPRGNPYEQYF. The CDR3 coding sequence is TGTGCCAGCAGCCCTCGTGGTAACCCCTACGAGCAGTACTTC.

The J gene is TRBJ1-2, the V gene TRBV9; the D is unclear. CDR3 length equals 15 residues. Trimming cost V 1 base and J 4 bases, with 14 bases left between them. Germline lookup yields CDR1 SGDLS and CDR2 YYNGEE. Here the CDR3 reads CASSVSWTSTYGYTF. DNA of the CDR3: TGTGCCAGCAGCGTATCTTGGACGTCTACCTATGGCTACACCTTC.

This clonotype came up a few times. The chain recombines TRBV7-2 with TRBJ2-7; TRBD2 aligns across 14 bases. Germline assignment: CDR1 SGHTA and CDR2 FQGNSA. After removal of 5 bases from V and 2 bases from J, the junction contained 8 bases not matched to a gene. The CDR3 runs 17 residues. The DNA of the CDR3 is TGTGCCAGCAGCCCCTGGACTAGCGGGAGGCGTACCTACGAGCAGTACTTC. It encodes CASSPWTSGRRTYEQYF.

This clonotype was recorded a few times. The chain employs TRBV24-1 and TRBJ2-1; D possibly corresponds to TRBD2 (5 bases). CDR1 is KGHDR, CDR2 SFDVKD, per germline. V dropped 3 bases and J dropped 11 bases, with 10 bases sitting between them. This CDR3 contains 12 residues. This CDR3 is CATSDLGDQQFF. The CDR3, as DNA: TGTGCCACCAGTGATCTCGGGGATCAGCAGTTCTTC.

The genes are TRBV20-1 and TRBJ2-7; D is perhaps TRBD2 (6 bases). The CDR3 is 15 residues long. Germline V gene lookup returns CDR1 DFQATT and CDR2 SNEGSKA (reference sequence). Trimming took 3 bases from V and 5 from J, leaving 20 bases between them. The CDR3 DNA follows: TGCAGTGCTAGTTCCCAACAGCGGGCGGGCGACGAGCAGTACTTC. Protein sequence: CSASSQQRAGDEQYF.

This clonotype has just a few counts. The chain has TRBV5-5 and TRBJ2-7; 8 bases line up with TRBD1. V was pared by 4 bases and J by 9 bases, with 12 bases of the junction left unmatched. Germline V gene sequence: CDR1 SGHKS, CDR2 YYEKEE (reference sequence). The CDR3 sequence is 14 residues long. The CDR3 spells CASSNGQGPTGQYF. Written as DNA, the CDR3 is TGTGCCAGCAGCAACGGACAGGGCCCTACAGGGCAGTACTTC.

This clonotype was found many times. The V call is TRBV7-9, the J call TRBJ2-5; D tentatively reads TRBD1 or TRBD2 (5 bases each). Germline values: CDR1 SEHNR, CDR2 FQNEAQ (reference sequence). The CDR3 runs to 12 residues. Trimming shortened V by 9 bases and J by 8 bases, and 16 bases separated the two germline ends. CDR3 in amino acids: CASNRDLPTQYF. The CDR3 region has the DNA TGTGCCAGTAACCGGGACCTTCCAACCCAGTACTTC.

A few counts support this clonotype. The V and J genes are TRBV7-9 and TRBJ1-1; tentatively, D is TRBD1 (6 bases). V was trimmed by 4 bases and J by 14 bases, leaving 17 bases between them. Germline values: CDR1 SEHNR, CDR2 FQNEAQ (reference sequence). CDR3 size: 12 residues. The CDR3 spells CASSSGQMKPFF. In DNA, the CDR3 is TGTGCCAGCAGCTCCGGACAGATGAAGCCGTTCTTT.

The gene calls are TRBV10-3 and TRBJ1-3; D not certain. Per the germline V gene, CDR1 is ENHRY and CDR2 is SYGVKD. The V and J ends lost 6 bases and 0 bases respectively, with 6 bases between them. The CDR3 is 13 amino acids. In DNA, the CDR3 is TGTGCCATCAGGGGAGACTCTGGAAACACCATATATTTT. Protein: CAIRGDSGNTIYF.

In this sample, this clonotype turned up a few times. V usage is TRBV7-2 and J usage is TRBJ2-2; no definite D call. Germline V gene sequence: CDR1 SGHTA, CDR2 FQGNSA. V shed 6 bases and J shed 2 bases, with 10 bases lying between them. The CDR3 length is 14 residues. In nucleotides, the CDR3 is TGTGCCAGCAGGCTACTCATCAACACCGGGGAGCTGTTTTTT. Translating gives CASRLLINTGELFF.

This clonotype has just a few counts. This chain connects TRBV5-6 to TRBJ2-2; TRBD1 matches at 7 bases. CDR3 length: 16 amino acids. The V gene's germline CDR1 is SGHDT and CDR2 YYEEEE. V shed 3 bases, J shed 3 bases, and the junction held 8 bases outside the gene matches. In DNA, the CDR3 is TGTGCCAGCAGCTACCAGGGGACAGCCCACACCGGGGAGCTGTTTTTT. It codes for CASSYQGTAHTGELFF.

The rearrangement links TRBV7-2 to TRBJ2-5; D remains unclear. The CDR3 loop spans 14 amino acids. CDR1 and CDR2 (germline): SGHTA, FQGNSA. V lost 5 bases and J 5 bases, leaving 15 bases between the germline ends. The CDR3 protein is CASSRSSVLETQYF. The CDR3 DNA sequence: TGTGCCAGCAGCCGGTCAAGCGTCCTGGAGACCCAGTACTTC. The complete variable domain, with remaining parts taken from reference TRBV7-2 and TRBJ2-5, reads GAGVSQSPSNKVTEKGKDVELRCDPISGHTALYWYRQSLGQGLEFLIYFQGNSAPDKSGLPSDRFSAERTGGSVSTLTIQRTQQEDSAVYLCASSRSSVLETQYFGPGTRLLVL.

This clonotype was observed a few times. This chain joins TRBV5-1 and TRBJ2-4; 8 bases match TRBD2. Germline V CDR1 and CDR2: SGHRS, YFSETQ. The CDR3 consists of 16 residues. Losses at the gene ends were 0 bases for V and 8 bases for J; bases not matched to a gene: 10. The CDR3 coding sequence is TGCGCCAGCAGCTTGGCCAAGTCGGGAGGGGGTGACATTCAGTACTTC. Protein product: CASSLAKSGGGDIQYF.

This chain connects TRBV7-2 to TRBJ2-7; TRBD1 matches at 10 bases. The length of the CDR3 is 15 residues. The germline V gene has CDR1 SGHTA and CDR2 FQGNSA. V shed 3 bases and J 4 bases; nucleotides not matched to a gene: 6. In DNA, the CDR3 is TGTGCCAGCAGCTTTACCGGGACAGGGGAGTACGAGCAGTACTTC. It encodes CASSFTGTGEYEQYF.